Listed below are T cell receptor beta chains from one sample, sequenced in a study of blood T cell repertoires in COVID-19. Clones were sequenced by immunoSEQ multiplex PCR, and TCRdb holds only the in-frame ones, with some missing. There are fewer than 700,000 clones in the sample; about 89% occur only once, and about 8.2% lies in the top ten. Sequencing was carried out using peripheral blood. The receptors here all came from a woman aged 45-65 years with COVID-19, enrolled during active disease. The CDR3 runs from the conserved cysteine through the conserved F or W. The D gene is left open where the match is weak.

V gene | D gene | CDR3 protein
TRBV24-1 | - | CATSRGGSSYEQYF
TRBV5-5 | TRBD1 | CASSELLTGGDGYTF
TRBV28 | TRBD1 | CASSLTGGRTEAFF
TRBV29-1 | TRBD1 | CSVDGQGAYGYTF
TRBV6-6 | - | CASSRRSGVADTQYF
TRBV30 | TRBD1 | CAWSRQGFQPQHF
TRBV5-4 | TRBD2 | CASSLSGGAEQYF
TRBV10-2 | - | CATFSRTDTQYF
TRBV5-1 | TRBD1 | CASSLGTGETEAFF
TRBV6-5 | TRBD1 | CASSTTGNTQYF
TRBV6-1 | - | CASSESSGNTIYF
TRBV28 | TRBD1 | CASSSRGRNTGELFF
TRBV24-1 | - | CATSSPGTNTGELFF
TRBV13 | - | CASSLQNTEAFF
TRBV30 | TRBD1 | CAWSFSGQGNSPLHF
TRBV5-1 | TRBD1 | CASSSGQGAYEQYF
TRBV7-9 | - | CASSPSPLLGYTF
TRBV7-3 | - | CASSLAGIGSPLHF
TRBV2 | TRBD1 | CASSEAVGQGGRVF
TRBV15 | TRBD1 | CATARGTGVLGGELFF
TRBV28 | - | CASSLFKSYYF
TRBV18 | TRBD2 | CASSPPSSGAYEQYF
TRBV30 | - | CAWTGGATQYF
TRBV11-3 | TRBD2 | CASSLRGSTDTQYF
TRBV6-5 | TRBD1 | CASSHRGDRLGEQYF
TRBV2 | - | CASSEALQLKMNTEAFF
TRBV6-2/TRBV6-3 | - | CASSQLSSYEQYF
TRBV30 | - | CAWSVASSYEQYF
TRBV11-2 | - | CASSLGQLNQPQHF
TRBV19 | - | CASSLQGGEQYF
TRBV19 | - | CASWGDGYTF
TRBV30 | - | CAWSTRGAIGAFF
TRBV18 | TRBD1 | CASSPPNRGNEQYF